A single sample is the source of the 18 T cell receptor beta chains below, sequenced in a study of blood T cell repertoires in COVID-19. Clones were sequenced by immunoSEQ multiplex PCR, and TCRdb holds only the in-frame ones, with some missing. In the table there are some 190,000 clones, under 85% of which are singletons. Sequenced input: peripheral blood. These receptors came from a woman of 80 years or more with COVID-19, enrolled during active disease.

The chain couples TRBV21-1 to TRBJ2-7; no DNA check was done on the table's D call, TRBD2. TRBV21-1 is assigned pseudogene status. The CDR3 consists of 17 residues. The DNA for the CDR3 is TGTGCCAGCAGCAAACATGGAGGGTGTGGGGCGGTTTACGAGCAGTACTTC. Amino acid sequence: CASSKHGGCGAVYEQYF.

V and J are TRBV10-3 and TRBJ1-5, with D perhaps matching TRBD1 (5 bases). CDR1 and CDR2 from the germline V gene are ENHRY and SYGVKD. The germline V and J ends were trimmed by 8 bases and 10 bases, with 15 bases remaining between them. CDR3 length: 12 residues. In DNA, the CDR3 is TGTGCCATCGGGGAGGGGCTCGGACCCCAGCATTTT. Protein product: CAIGEGLGPQHF.

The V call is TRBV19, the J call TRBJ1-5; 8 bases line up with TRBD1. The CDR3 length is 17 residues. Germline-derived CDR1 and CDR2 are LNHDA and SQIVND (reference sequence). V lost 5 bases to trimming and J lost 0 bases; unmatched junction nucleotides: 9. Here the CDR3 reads CASSWGQVRSSNQPQHF. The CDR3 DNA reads TGTGCCAGTAGTTGGGGACAGGTAAGGTCTAGCAATCAGCCCCAGCATTTT.

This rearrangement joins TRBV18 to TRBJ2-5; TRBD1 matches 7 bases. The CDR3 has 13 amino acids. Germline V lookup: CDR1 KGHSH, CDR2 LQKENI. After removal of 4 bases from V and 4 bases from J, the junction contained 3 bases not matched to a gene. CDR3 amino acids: CASSRQGPETQYF. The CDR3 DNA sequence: TGTGCCAGCTCACGACAGGGACCAGAGACCCAGTACTTC.

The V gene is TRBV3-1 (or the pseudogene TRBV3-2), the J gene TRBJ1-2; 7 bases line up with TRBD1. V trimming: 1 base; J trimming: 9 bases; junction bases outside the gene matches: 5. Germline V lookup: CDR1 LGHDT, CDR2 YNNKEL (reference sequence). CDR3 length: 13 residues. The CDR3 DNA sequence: TGTGCCAGCAGCCAAGTCGACAGGGCTAGCTACACCTTC. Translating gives CASSQVDRASYTF.

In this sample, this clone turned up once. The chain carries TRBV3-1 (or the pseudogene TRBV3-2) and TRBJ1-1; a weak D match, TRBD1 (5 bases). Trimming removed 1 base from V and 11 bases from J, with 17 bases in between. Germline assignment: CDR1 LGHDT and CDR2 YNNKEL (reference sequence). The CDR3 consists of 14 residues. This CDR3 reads CASSQAPAGQGAFF. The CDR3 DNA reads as TGTGCCAGCAGCCAAGCCCCGGCAGGGCAAGGGGCTTTCTTT.

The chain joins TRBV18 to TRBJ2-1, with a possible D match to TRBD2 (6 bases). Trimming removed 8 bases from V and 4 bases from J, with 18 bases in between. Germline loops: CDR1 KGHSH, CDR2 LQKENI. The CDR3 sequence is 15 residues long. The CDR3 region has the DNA TGTGCCAGCCAAGCGACTAGAGGGCCTTACAATGAGCAGTTCTTC. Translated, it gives CASQATRGPYNEQFF.

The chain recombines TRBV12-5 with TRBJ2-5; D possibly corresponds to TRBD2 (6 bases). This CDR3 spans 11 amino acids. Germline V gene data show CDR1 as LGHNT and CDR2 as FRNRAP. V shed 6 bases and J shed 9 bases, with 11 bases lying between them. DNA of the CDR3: TGTGCTAGTGGACCCTCGGGGGCCCAGTACTTC. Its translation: CASGPSGAQYF.

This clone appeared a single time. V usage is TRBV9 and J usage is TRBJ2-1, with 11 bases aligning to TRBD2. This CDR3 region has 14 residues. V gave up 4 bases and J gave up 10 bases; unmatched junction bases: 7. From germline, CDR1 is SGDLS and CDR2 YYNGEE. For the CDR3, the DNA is TGTGCCAGCAGCCCCCGGGGGACTAGCGGCGAGCAGTTCTTC. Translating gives CASSPRGTSGEQFF.

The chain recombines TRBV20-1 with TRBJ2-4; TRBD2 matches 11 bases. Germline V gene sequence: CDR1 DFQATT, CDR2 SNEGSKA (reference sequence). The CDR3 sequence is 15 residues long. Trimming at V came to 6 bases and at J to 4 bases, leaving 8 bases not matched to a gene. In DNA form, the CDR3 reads TGCAGTGCCAGTGAGGGGACTAGCGGAAAAAACATTCAGTACTTC. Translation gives CSASEGTSGKNIQYF.

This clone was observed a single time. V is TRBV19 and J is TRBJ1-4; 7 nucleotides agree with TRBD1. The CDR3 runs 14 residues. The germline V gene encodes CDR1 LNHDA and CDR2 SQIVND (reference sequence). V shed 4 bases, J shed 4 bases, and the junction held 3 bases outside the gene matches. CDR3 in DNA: TGTGCCAGTAGTAATCAGGGGGTTAATGAAAAACTGTTTTTT. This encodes CASSNQGVNEKLFF.

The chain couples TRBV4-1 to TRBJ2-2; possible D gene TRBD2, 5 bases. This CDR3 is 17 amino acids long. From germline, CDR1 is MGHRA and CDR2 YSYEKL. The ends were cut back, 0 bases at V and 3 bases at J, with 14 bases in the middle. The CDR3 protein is CASSQEKTRGYTGELFF. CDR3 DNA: TGCGCCAGCAGCCAAGAAAAGACCCGCGGGTACACCGGGGAGCTGTTTTTT.

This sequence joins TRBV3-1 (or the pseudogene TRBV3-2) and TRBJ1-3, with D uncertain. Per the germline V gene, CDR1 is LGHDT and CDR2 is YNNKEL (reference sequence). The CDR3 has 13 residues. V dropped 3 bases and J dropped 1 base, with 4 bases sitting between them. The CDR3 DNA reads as TGTGCCAGCAGCCAGAGGTCTGGAAACACCATATATTTT. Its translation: CASSQRSGNTIYF.

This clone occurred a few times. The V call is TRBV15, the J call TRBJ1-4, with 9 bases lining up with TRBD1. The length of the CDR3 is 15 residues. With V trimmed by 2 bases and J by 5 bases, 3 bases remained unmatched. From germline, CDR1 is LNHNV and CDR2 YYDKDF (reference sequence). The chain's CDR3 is CATSRIGTGNEKLFF. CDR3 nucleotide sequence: TGTGCCACCAGCAGAATAGGGACAGGGAATGAAAAACTGTTTTTT.

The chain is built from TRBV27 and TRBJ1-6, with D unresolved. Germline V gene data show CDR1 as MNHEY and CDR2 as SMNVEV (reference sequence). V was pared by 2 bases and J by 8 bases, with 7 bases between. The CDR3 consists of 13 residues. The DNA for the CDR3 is TGTGCCAGCAGTTTAGGGCGTTATTCACCCCTCCACTTT. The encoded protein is CASSLGRYSPLHF.

CDR3 nucleotide sequence: TGTGCCAGCGGGAGCTTATTCGCCAAAAACATTCAGTACTTC. This gives the protein CASGSLFAKNIQYF. The gene calls are TRBV2 and TRBJ2-4, with D possibly matching TRBD2 (5 bases). Trimming pared 8 bases from V and 1 base from J, leaving 12 bases between. The CDR3 extends over 14 amino acids. CDR1 SNHLY and CDR2 FYNNEI come from the germline V gene.

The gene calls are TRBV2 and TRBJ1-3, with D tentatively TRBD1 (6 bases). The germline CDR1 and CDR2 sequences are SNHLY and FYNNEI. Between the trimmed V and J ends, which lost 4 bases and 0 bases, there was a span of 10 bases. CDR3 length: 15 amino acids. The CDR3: CASSALGGSGNTIYF. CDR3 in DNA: TGTGCCAGCAGTGCCCTAGGGGGCTCTGGAAACACCATATATTTT. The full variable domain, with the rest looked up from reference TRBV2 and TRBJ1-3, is EPEVTQTPSHQVTQMGQEVILRCVPISNHLYFYWYRQILGQKVEFLVSFYNNEISEKSEIFDDQFSVERPDGSNFTLKIRSTKLEDSAMYFCASSALGGSGNTIYFGEGSWLTVV.

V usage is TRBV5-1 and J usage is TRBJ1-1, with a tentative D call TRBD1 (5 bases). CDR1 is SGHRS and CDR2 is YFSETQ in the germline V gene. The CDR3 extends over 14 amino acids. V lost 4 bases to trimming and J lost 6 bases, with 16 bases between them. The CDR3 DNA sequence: TGCGCCAGCAGCCCTCTCCTAACCAGGGCTGAAGCTTTCTTT. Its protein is CASSPLLTRAEAFF.